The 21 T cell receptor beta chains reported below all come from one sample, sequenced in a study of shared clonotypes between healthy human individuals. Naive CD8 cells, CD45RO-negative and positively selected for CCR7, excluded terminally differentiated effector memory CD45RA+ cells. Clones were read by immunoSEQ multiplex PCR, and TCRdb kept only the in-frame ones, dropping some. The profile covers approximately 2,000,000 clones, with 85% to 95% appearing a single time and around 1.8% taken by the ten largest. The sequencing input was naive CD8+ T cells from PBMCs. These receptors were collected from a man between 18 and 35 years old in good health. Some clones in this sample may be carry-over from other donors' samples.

CDR3 bases: TGTGCCAGCTCACCACTAGACCGAGGCAATGAGCAGTTCTTC. Translation gives CASSPLDRGNEQFF. The chain is built from TRBV18 and TRBJ2-1, with unresolved D. CDR1 is KGHSH, CDR2 LQKENI, per germline. This CDR3 comprises 14 residues. With 1 base removed from V and 6 bases from J, the gap between germline ends came to 10 bases.

CDR3 sequence (DNA): TGTGCCAGTAGTACAGGGGTCGATAACACTGAAGCTTTCTTT. It codes for CASSTGVDNTEAFF. The chain uses TRBV19 and TRBJ1-1; maybe TRBD1 (6 bases). The ends were cut back, 4 bases at V and 2 bases at J, with 11 bases in the middle. Germline CDR1 reads LNHDA; CDR2 reads SQIVND (reference sequence). This CDR3 region has 14 residues.

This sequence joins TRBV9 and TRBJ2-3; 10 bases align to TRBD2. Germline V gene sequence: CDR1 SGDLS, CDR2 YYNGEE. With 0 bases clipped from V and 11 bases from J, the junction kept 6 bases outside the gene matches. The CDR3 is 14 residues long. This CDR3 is CASSVGTSGIWQYF. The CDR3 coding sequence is TGTGCCAGCAGCGTAGGGACTAGCGGCATATGGCAGTATTTT.

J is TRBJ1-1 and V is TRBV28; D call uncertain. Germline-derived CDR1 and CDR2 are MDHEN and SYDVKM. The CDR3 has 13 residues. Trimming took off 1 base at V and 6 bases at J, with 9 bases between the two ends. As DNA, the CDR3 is TGTGCCAGCAGTTTATCTTGGGTACCTGAAGCTTTCTTT. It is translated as CASSLSWVPEAFF. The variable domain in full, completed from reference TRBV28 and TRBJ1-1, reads DVKVTQSSRYLVKRTGEKVFLECVQDMDHENMFWYRQDPGLGLRLIYFSYDVKMKEKGDIPEGYSVSREKKERFSLILESASTNQTSMYLCASSLSWVPEAFFGQGTRLTVV.

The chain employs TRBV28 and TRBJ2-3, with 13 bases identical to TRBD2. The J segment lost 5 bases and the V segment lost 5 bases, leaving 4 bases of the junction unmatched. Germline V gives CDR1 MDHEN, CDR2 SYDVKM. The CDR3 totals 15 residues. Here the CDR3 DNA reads TGTGCCAGCAGTAGACTAGCGGGAGGCGTAGATACGCAGTATTTT. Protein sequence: CASSRLAGGVDTQYF.

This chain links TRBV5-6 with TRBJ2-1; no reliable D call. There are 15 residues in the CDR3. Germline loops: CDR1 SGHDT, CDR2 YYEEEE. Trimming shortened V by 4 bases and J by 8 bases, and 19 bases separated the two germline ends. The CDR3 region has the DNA TGTGCCAGCAGCGTCGACGATACAGATTGGCATGAGCAGTTCTTC. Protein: CASSVDDTDWHEQFF.

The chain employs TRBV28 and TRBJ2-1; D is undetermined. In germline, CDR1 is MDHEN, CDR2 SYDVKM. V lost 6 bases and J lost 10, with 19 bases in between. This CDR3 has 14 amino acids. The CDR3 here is CASSPTLSLDEQFF. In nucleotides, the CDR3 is TGTGCCAGCAGCCCCACCCTTAGCCTGGACGAGCAGTTCTTC.

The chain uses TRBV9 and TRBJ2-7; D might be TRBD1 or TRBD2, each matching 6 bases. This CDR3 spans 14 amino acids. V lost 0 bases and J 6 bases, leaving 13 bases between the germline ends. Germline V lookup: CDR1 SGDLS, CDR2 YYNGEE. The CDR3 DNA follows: TGTGCCAGCAGCGTAGAAGGGGGAGGAGGCGAGCAGTACTTC. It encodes CASSVEGGGGEQYF.

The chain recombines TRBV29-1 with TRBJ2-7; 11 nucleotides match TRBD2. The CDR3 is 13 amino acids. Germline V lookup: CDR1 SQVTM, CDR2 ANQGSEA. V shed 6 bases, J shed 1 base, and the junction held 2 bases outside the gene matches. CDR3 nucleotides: TGCAGCGTCGCTAGCGGGAGGTCCTACGAGCAGTACTTC. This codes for CSVASGRSYEQYF.

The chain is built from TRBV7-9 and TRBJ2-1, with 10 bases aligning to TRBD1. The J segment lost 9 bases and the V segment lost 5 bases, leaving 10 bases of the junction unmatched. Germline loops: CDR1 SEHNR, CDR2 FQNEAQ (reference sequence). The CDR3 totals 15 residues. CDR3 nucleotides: TGTGCCAGCAGCGCCGGGACAGGGGATTTGGGTGAGCAGTTCTTC. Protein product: CASSAGTGDLGEQFF.

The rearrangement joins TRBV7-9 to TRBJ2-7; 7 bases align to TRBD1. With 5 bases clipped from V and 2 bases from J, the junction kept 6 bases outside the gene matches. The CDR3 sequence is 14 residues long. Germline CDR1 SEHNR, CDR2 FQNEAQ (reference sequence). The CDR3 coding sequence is TGTGCCAGCAGCCCGGGACAGCCCCCCTACGAGCAGTACTTC. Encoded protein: CASSPGQPPYEQYF.

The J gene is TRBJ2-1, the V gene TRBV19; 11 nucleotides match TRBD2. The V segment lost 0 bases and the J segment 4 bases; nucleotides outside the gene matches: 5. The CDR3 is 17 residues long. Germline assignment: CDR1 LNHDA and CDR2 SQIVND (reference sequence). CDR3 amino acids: CASSIDQGTSGYNEQFF. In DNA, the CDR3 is TGTGCCAGTAGTATAGATCAAGGGACTAGCGGTTACAATGAGCAGTTCTTC.

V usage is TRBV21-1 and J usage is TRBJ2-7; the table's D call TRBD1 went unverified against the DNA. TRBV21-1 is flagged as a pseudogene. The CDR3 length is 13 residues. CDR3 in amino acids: CASLQGAPYEQYF. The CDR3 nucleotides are TGTGCCAGCCTACAGGGGGCCCCCTACGAGCAGTACTTC.

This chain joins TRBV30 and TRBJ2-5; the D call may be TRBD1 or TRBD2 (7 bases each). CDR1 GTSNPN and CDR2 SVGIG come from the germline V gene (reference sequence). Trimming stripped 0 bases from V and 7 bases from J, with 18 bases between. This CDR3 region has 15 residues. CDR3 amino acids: CAWSVPPGGAGTQYF. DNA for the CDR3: TGTGCCTGGAGTGTACCTCCAGGGGGGGCGGGGACCCAGTACTTC.

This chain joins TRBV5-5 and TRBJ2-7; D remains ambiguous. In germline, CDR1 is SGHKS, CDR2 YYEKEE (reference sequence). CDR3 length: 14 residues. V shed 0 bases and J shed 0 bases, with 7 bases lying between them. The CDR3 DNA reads TGTGCCAGCAGCTTGGGGGCGTACTCCTACGAGCAGTACTTC. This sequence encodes CASSLGAYSYEQYF. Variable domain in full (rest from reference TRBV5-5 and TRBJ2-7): DAGVTQSPTHLIKTRGQQVTLRCSPISGHKSVSWYQQVLGQGPQFIFQYYEKEERGRGNFPDRFSARQFPNYSSELNVNALLLGDSALYLCASSLGAYSYEQYFGPGTRLTVT.

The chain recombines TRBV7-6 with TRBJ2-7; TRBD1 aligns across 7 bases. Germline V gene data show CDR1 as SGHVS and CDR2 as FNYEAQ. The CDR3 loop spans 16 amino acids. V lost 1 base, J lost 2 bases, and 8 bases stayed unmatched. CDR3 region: CASSLGWTGLTYEQYF. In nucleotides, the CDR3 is TGTGCCAGCAGCTTAGGCTGGACAGGCCTAACCTACGAGCAGTACTTC.

The CDR3 nucleotides are TGTGCCAGCAGCTTCTCCGGACTCGGGGACACTGAAGCTTTCTTT. Translation gives CASSFSGLGDTEAFF. The rearrangement joins TRBV5-6 to TRBJ1-1; D is ambiguous. Germline V gene data show CDR1 as SGHDT and CDR2 as YYEEEE. The CDR3 runs to 15 residues. The germline V and J ends were trimmed by 2 bases and 3 bases, with 14 bases remaining between them.

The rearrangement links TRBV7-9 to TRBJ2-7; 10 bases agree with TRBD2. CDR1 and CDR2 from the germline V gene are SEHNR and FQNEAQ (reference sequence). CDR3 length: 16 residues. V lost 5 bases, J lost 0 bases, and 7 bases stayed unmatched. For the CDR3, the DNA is TGTGCCAGCAGCCCTCCTAGCGGGAGTAACTCCTACGAGCAGTACTTC. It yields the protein CASSPPSGSNSYEQYF.

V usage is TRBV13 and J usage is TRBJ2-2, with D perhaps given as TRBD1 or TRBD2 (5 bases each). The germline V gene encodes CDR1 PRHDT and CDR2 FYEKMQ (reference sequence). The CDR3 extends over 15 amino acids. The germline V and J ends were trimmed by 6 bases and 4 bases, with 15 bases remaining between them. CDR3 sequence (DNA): TGTGCCAGCAGATCTACGAGGGGATTCACCGGGGAGCTGTTTTTT. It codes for CASRSTRGFTGELFF.

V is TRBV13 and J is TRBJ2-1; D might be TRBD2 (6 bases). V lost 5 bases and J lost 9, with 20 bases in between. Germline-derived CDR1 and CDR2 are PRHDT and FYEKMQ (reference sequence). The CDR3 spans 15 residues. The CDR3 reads CASSLPSREAGEQFF. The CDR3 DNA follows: TGTGCCAGCAGCCTACCCTCGAGGGAGGCTGGTGAGCAGTTCTTC.

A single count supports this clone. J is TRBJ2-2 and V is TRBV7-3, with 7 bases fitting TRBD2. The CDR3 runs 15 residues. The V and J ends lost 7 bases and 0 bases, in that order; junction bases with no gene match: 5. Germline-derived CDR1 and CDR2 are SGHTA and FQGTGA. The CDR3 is CASNVAGTNTGELFF. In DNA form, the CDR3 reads TGTGCCAGCAACGTAGCGGGCACGAACACCGGGGAGCTGTTTTTT.